The clone carrying this TCR beta chain has a count of ten or more. The time point here: patch test 2, 6 weeks after DPC sensitization. Specified treatment: therapeutic diphenylcyclopropenone sensitization with weekly scalp DPC. The data were obtained in a study of human T cells and chemical hapten exposure. Turning to the study itself: Patches that contained 0.01% DPC were applied to the upper back and read at 6 days.

This CDR3 region has 15 residues. CDR1 is MNHEY, CDR2 SVGAGI, per germline. The J segment lost 4 bases and the V segment lost 5 bases, leaving 8 bases of the junction unmatched. During construction of the library, unique molecular identifiers were attached to individual cDNA molecules for quantitative, reproducible TCR counting. TCRdb fed the RACE reads into MiXCR, producing one record per CDR3 protein. The sample has under 450,000 distinct CDR3 sequences; under 6.5% are singletons. The clonotype comes from a woman aged 18-29 years with alopecia areata. Some clones in this sample may be carry-over from other donors' samples. Source: whole blood, taken in connection with sensitization to the hapten diphenylcyclopropenone (DPC). The chain links TRBV6-5 to TRBJ1-1, with TRBD1 matching over 9 bases. CDR3 in DNA: TGTGCCAGCAGTCCCGGGACAGGGAAAGGCACTGAAGCTTTCTTT. Residues: CASSPGTGKGTEAFF.